The T cell receptor (beta chain) under discussion was sequenced for a study of blood T cell repertoires in COVID-19. Study in general: From the United States, Italy and Spain came samples of acute and convalescent COVID-19. In each case, the material was cDNA or gDNA derived from T cells, B-cell-depleted T cells, or PBMCs.

Sequencing was performed with immunoSEQ multiplex PCR; in TCRdb, only in-frame clones are kept and a portion is missing. The sample comprises some 83,000 clones, around 88% of which are singletons, and over 0.35% rests with the top ten. V lost 3 bases and J lost 4; bases outside the gene matches: 3. The CDR3 consists of 12 residues. Germline V lookup: CDR1 DFQATT, CDR2 SNEGSKA (reference sequence). Sequencing was done on a sample of peripheral blood. This TCR came from a man aged 55 to 70 with acute or convalescent COVID-19. This chain uses TRBV20-1 with TRBJ2-7; 7 bases are shared with TRBD2. The CDR3: CSASGGGYEQYF. In DNA, the CDR3 is TGCAGTGCTAGTGGGGGGGGTTACGAGCAGTACTTC.